The present T cell receptor beta chain was sequenced within a study of T cell responses to AZD1222 COVID-19 vaccine. Data came from immunoSEQ multiplex PCR; TCRdb stores just in-frame clones and leaves some out. Of fewer than 200,000 clones listed, about 90% are singletons. General study results and limits: There were mostly white British donors and more females than males, and clonal diversity was possibly underestimated.

Notes on this clone: Its antigen is currently unknown.

The length of the CDR3 is 15 residues. Between the trimmed V and J ends, which lost 3 bases and 6 bases, there was a span of 17 bases. Per germline, CDR1 SNHLY and CDR2 FYNNEI. V and J are TRBV2 and TRBJ2-5; D may be TRBD1 (8 bases). Here the sequenced sample was peripheral blood, taken 28 days after the second AZD1222 dose. The origin of this receptor is an adult who received the AZD1222 COVID-19 vaccine. In DNA, the CDR3 is TGTGCCAGCAGTGACTGGACAGGGAGGGAAAAGACCCAGTACTTC. Translated, it gives CASSDWTGREKTQYF.